This is a list of T cell receptor beta chains from one sample in a study of cytomegalovirus exposure and HLA in healthy donors. Data came from immunoSEQ multiplex PCR; TCRdb stores just in-frame clones and leaves some out. Among some 88,000 clones listed, 60% to 80% were seen once. The sample taken for sequencing was PBMCs. The receptor set was obtained from a woman in her 30s in good health and CMV-seronegative. The CDR3 runs from the conserved cysteine through the conserved F or W. D genes are given only for firm matches. For some rows the clone size is stated as once, few or many, or as a class when expanded; others skip it.

j_call | d_call | v_call | clone_size | cdr3_aa | cdr3_nt
TRBJ1-1 | . | TRBV6-1 | . | CASRGNEAFF | TGTGCCAGTCGGGGGAATGAAGCTTTCTTT
TRBJ2-1 | . | TRBV15 | few | CATSRDIRRGGNEQFF | TGTGCCACCAGCAGAGATATTAGGAGGGGCGGCAATGAGCAGTTCTTC
TRBJ2-7 | TRBD1 | TRBV5-1 | . | CASSLAFGTGGEQYF | TGCGCCAGCAGCTTGGCTTTCGGGACAGGGGGCGAGCAGTACTTC
TRBJ1-1 | . | TRBV5-3 | once | CARSRRGTEAFF | TGTGCCAGAAGCCGCCGAGGAACTGAAGCTTTCTTT
TRBJ2-7 | . | TRBV6-5 | few | CATKLTLADYEQYF | TGTGCCACGAAATTGACACTAGCAGACTACGAGCAGTACTTC
TRBJ2-7 | TRBD2 | TRBV5-1 | . | CASSLGGGRAGLYEQYF | TGCGCCAGCAGCTTGGGAGGCGGGAGGGCCGGGCTCTACGAGCAGTACTTC
TRBJ2-2 | TRBD1 | TRBV28 | few | CASSSIRDRTLGELFF | TGTGCCAGCAGTTCCATCCGGGACAGAACCCTCGGGGAGCTGTTTTTT
TRBJ1-2 | . | TRBV10-3 | few | CAIRRDREGYTF | TGTGCCATCAGGAGGGATAGGGAGGGCTACACCTTC
TRBJ2-4 | . | TRBV5-1 | . | CASSLSGPNIQYF | TGCGCCAGCAGCTTGAGCGGACCAAACATTCAGTACTTC
TRBJ2-7 | TRBD2 | TRBV5-1 | . | CASSLYGTKDDEQYF | TGCGCCAGCAGCTTGTACGGGACTAAGGACGACGAGCAGTACTTC
TRBJ2-7 | . | TRBV5-4 | . | CASSLIGSRGGGYEQYF | TGTGCCAGCAGCTTGATCGGATCCAGAGGAGGTGGCTACGAGCAGTACTTC
TRBJ1-2 | . | TRBV7-9 | . | CASSSGVGGRNGYTF | TGTGCCAGCAGCTCCGGGGTGGGGGGGCGGAATGGCTACACCTTC
TRBJ2-3 | . | TRBV2 | . | CASRGSGDTQYF | TGTGCCAGCAGGGGGAGCGGGGATACGCAGTATTTT
TRBJ2-7 | . | TRBV6-1 | . | CASSSGRVLSYEQYF | TGTGCCAGCAGTAGCGGAAGGGTACTCTCCTACGAGCAGTACTTC
TRBJ2-2 | TRBD2 | TRBV30 | . | CAWSVPSGSIGELFF | TGTGCCTGGAGTGTCCCTAGCGGGAGTATCGGGGAGCTGTTTTTT
TRBJ2-4 | TRBD1 | TRBV10-3 | few | CAISEDRGVRAKNIQYF | TGTGCCATCAGTGAGGACAGGGGAGTCAGGGCCAAAAACATTCAGTACTTC
TRBJ2-3 | TRBD2 | TRBV19 | . | CASSLGTSGMWDTQYF | TGTGCCAGTAGTCTTGGGACTAGCGGGATGTGGGATACGCAGTATTTT
TRBJ2-3 | . | TRBV7-2 | . | CASSLVTSGTDTQYF | TGTGCCAGCAGCTTAGTTACTAGTGGTACAGATACGCAGTATTTT
TRBJ2-7 | TRBD1 | TRBV5-6 | once | CASSPGTGGYEQYF | TGTGCCAGCAGCCCCGGGACAGGGGGATATGAGCAGTACTTC
TRBJ1-2 | . | TRBV10-3 | once | CAIRDTVVYGYTF | TGTGCCATCAGAGACACGGTGGTGTATGGCTACACCTTC